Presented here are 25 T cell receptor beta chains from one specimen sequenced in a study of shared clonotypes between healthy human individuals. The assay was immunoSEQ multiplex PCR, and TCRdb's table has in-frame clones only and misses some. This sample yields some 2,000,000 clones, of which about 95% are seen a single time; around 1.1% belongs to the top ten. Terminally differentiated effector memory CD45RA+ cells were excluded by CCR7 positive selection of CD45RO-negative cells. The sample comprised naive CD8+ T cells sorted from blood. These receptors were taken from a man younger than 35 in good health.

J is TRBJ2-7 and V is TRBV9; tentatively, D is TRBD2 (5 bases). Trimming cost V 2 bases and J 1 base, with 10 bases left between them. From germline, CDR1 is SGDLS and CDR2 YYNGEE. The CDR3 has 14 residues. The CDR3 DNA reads TGTGCCAGCAGCGTCCGGACTGATTCCTACGAGCAGTACTTC. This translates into CASSVRTDSYEQYF.

The CDR3 DNA reads TGTGCCAGAGAGGGAGGCAGCTATGGCTACACCTTC. Translated: CAREGGSYGYTF. V and J are TRBV2 and TRBJ1-2; no reliable D call. Germline V gene sequence: CDR1 SNHLY, CDR2 FYNNEI. This CDR3 comprises 12 residues. Trimming left V 9 bases short and J 4 bases short, with 12 bases between.

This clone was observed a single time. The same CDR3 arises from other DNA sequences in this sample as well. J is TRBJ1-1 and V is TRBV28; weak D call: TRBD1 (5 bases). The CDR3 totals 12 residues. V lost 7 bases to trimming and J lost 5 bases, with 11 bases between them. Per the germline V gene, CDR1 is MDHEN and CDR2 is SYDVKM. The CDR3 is CASTLGGTEAFF. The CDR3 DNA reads TGTGCCAGCACCCTTGGGGGGACTGAAGCTTTCTTT.

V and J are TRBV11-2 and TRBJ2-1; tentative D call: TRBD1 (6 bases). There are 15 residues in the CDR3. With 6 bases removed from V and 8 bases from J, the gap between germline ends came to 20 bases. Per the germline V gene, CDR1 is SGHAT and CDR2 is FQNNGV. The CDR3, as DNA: TGTGCCAGCAGTCCAGTTGACAGGCCCAGTCATGAGCAGTTCTTC. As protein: CASSPVDRPSHEQFF.

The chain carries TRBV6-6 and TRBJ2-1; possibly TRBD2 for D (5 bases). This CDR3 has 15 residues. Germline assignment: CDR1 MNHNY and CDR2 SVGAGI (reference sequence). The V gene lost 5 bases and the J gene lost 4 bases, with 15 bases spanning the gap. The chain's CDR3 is CASSTTTLGYNEQFF. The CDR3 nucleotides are TGTGCCAGCAGTACGACTACCCTGGGATACAATGAGCAGTTCTTC.

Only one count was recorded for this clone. DNA for the CDR3: TGTGCCAGCAGCCGGGGGGGCGGAGATACGCAGTATTTT. Translating gives CASSRGGGDTQYF. V and J are TRBV5-8 and TRBJ2-3, with 8 bases identical to TRBD2. Per germline, CDR1 SGHTS and CDR2 YDEGEE. The CDR3 is 13 amino acids. The V segment lost 4 bases and the J segment 5 bases; nucleotides outside the gene matches: 3.

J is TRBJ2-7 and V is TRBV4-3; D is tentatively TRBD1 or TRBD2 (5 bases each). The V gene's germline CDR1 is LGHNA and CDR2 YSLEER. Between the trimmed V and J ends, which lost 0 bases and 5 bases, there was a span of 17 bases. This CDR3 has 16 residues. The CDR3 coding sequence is TGCGCCAGCAGCCAAGATCGGGCAGGGCGAGGGGACGAGCAGTACTTC. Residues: CASSQDRAGRGDEQYF.

CDR3 DNA sequence: TGTGCCAGCAGCTTGGGAGAGGCTGAGCAGTTCTTC. The encoded protein is CASSLGEAEQFF. V and J are TRBV5-6 and TRBJ2-1; D gene ambiguous. Germline values: CDR1 SGHDT, CDR2 YYEEEE. This CDR3 has 12 residues. The V gene lost 0 bases and the J gene lost 9 bases, with 7 bases spanning the gap.

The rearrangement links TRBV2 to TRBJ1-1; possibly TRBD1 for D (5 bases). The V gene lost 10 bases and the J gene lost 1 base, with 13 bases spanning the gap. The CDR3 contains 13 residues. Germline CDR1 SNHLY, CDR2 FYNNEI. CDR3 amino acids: CATLRGANTEAFF. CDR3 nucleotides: TGTGCCACCCTCCGGGGCGCGAACACTGAAGCTTTCTTT.

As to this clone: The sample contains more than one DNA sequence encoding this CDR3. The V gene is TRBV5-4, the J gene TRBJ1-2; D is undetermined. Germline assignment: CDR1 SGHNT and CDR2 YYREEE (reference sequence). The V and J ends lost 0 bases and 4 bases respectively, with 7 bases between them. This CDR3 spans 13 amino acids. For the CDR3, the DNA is TGTGCCAGCAGCTTGGGACAAATCTATGGCTACACCTTC. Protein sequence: CASSLGQIYGYTF.

The CDR3 DNA sequence: TGTGCCAGCAGCCAAGGTCACAGGGGAATTGGGACCCAGTACTTC. This encodes CASSQGHRGIGTQYF. The rearrangement uses TRBV14 and TRBJ2-5; the match to TRBD1 covers 7 bases. Germline CDR1 SGHDN, CDR2 FVKESK. J was trimmed by 7 bases and V by 1 base; bases with no gene match: 9. The CDR3 runs to 15 residues.

The CDR3 loop is CASSPGTGGSQPQHF. DNA for the CDR3: TGTGCCAGCAGCCCCGGGACAGGGGGGAGCCAGCCCCAGCATTTT. The rearrangement links TRBV9 to TRBJ1-5; 11 nucleotides line up with TRBD1. The germline V gene has CDR1 SGDLS and CDR2 YYNGEE. Trimming removed 4 bases from V and 7 bases from J; junction bases left unmatched: 7. The CDR3 consists of 15 residues.

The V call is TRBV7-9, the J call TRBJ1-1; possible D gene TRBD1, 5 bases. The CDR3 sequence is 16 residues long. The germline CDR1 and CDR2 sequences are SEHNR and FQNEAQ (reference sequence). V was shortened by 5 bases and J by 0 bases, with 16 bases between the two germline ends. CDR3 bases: TGTGCCAGCAGCCAAAAACAGGTCCACATGAACACTGAAGCTTTCTTT. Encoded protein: CASSQKQVHMNTEAFF.

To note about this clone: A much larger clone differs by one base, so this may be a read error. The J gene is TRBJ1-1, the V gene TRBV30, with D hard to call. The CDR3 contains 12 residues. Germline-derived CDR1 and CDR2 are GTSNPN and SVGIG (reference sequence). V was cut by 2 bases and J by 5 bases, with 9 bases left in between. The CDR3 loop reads CAWSPWVTEAFF. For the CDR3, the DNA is TGTGCCTGGAGTCCGTGGGTTACTGAAGCTTTCTTT.

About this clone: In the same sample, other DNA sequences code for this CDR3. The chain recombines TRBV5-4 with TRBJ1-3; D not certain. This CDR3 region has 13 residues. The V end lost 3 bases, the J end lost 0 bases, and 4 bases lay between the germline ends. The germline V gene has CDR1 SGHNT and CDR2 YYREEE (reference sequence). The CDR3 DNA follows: TGTGCCAGCAGCTACGCCTCTGGAAACACCATATATTTT. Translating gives CASSYASGNTIYF.

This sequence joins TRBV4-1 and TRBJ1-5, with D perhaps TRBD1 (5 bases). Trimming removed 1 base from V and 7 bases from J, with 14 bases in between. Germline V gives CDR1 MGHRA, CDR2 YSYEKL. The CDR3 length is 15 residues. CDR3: CASSQVRGGAQPQHF. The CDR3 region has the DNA TGCGCCAGCAGCCAAGTGAGGGGAGGGGCCCAGCCCCAGCATTTT.

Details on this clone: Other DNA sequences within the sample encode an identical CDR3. CDR3 nucleotides: TGTGCCAGCAGTTACTCGGGGGATTCCTACGAGCAGTACTTC. It is translated as CASSYSGDSYEQYF. The rearrangement links TRBV6-5 to TRBJ2-7; TRBD1 or TRBD2 may be the D gene (5 bases each). Germline loops: CDR1 MNHEY, CDR2 SVGAGI. The CDR3 extends over 14 amino acids. V dropped 0 bases and J dropped 1 base, with 7 bases sitting between them.

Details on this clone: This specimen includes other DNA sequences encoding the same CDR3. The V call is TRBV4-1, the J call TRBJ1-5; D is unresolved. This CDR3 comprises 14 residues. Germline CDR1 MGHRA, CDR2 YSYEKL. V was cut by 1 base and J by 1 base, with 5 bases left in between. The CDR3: CASSQGGSNQPQHF. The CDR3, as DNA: TGCGCCAGCAGCCAAGGCGGGAGCAATCAGCCCCAGCATTTT.

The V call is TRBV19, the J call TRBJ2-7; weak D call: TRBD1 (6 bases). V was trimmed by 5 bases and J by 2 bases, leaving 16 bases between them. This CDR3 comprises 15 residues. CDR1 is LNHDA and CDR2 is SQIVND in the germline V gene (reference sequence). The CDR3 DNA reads TGTGCCAGTAGTTTCCAGACAGGTATAACCTACGAGCAGTACTTC. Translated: CASSFQTGITYEQYF.

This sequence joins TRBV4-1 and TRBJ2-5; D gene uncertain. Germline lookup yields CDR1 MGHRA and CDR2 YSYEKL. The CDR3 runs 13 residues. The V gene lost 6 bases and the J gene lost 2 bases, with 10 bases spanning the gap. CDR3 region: CASRGNSQETQYF. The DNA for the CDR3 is TGCGCCAGCAGGGGGAACTCTCAAGAGACCCAGTACTTC.

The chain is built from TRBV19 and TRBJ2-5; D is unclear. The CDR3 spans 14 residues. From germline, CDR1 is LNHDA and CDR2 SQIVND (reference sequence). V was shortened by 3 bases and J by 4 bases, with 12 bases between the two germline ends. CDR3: CASSIDLEAETQYF. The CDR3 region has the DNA TGTGCCAGTAGTATCGACCTAGAGGCAGAGACCCAGTACTTC.

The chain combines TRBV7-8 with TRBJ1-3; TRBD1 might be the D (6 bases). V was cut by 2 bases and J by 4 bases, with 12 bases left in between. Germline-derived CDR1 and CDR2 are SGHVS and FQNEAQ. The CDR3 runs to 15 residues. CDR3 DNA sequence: TGTGCCAGCAGCTTACACAGGGTAGAAGGAAACACCATATATTTT. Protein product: CASSLHRVEGNTIYF.

The CDR3: CASSQPTVEETQYF. The CDR3 nucleotides read TGCGCCAGCAGCCAACCGACGGTCGAAGAGACCCAGTACTTC. The chain couples TRBV4-1 to TRBJ2-5; D is undetermined. This CDR3 comprises 14 residues. Trimming pared 2 bases from V and 3 bases from J, leaving 10 bases between. Germline CDR1 is MGHRA and CDR2 is YSYEKL.

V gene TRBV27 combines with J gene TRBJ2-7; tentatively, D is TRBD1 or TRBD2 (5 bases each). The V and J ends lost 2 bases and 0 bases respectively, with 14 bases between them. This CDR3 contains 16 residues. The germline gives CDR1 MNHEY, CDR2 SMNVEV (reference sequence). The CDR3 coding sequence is TGTGCCAGCAGTTTAAGAGGGGTCCCCAGCTCCTACGAGCAGTACTTC. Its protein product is CASSLRGVPSSYEQYF.

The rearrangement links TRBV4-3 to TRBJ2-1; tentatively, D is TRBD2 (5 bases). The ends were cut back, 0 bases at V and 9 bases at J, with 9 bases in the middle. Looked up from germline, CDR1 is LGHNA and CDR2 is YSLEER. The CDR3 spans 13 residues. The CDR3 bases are TGCGCCAGCAGCCAAGACTGGACTGGTGAGCAGTTCTTC. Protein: CASSQDWTGEQFF.